Listed below are T cell receptor beta chains from one sample, sequenced in a study of breast tumors, draining lymph nodes, adjacent tissues. TCRdb reanalysed the multiplex PCR reads using MiXCR and keeps one entry per CDR3 protein. The sample includes thousands of distinct CDR3 sequences, under 55% of them seen just once. Sequencing was carried out using tumor-adjacent breast tissue. These receptors were collected from a female donor with breast cancer. Some clones in this sample may be carry-over from other donors' samples. CDR3s include the opening cysteine and the closing phenylalanine or tryptophan. The order of the fields is CDR3 DNA, CDR3 protein, D gene, V gene, J gene, clone size. The D gene is left open where the match is weak. Not all rows give a size; the values are once, few, many and, for expanded clones, a class.

CDR3nt: TGTGCCAGTAGTATTAGGGCTCAGAGGACTAGCGGGAGGGCATCTGGGGCCAACGTCCTGACTTTC
CDR3aa: CASSIRAQRTSGRASGANVLTF
d_gene: TRBD2
v_gene: TRBV19
j_gene: TRBJ2-6
abundance: many

CDR3nt: TGCAGTGCTAGAGGGACAGGGGTTAATTCACCCCTCCACTTT
CDR3aa: CSARGTGVNSPLHF
d_gene: TRBD1
v_gene: TRBV20-1
j_gene: TRBJ1-6
abundance: -

CDR3nt: TGTGCCATCAGTGATGGAACAGGGCAAGGGCCCCAGCATTTT
CDR3aa: CAISDGTGQGPQHF
d_gene: -
v_gene: TRBV10-3
j_gene: TRBJ1-5
abundance: many

CDR3nt: TGCGCCAGCAGTGAGTCGGTACTAGCGGGAAATGAGCAGTTCTTC
CDR3aa: CASSESVLAGNEQFF
d_gene: TRBD2
v_gene: TRBV10-1
j_gene: TRBJ2-1
abundance: -

CDR3nt: TGTGCCAGCAGTTTTGAATCGGGTTCCACAGATACGCAGTATTTT
CDR3aa: CASSFESGSTDTQYF
d_gene: -
v_gene: TRBV12-3/TRBV12-4
j_gene: TRBJ2-3
abundance: many

CDR3nt: TGCAGTGCTAGAGAGGCGCCTAGCTCGTCCTACGAGCAGTACTTC
CDR3aa: CSAREAPSSSYEQYF
d_gene: -
v_gene: TRBV20-1
j_gene: TRBJ2-7
abundance: -

CDR3nt: TGTGCCAGCAGCCCTGGGTCTTCCTTTGGCGAGCAGTACTTC
CDR3aa: CASSPGSSFGEQYF
d_gene: -
v_gene: TRBV9
j_gene: TRBJ2-7
abundance: many

CDR3nt: TGTGCCAGCTCACCAGGGGGACTGGATGAGACCCAGTACTTC
CDR3aa: CASSPGGLDETQYF
d_gene: -
v_gene: TRBV18
j_gene: TRBJ2-5
abundance: many

CDR3nt: TGTGCCAGCAGCCCCGGTGGGCCCCAAACAGATACGCAGTATTTT
CDR3aa: CASSPGGPQTDTQYF
d_gene: -
v_gene: TRBV6-1
j_gene: TRBJ2-3
abundance: many

CDR3nt: TGTGCCATCCCTCGACAGGGGGGAGAAGCCACCGGGGAGCTGTTTTTT
CDR3aa: CAIPRQGGEATGELFF
d_gene: TRBD1
v_gene: TRBV10-3
j_gene: TRBJ2-2
abundance: many

CDR3nt: TGTGCCAGCAGTGAACGCGGCCTAGCGGGAGGGTACGAGCATTTT
CDR3aa: CASSERGLAGGYEHF
d_gene: -
v_gene: TRBV2
j_gene: TRBJ1-5
abundance: -

CDR3nt: TGTGCCAGCGGATTATACGCGGGAGGTGGCGAGCAGTACTTC
CDR3aa: CASGLYAGGGEQYF
d_gene: TRBD2
v_gene: TRBV6-1
j_gene: TRBJ2-7
abundance: medium-sized

CDR3nt: TGTGCCAGTAGTATAGTGCCCGTCGGGGAGCTGTTTTTT
CDR3aa: CASSIVPVGELFF
d_gene: -
v_gene: TRBV19
j_gene: TRBJ2-2
abundance: many

CDR3nt: TGCGCCAGCAGCTTGCGCTCTACCGGCAATTCACCCCTCCACTTT
CDR3aa: CASSLRSTGNSPLHF
d_gene: -
v_gene: TRBV5-1
j_gene: TRBJ1-6
abundance: few

CDR3nt: TGTGCCAGTAAAGTGACAGGGTTAGAGTATAGCAATCAGCCCCAGCATTTT
CDR3aa: CASKVTGLEYSNQPQHF
d_gene: TRBD1
v_gene: TRBV19
j_gene: TRBJ1-5
abundance: -

CDR3nt: TGTGCCAGCAGTTACTCATACAGCAGGGGCTACACCTTC
CDR3aa: CASSYSYSRGYTF
d_gene: -
v_gene: TRBV6-5
j_gene: TRBJ1-2
abundance: medium-sized